This TCR beta chain was recovered during a study of cytomegalovirus exposure and HLA in healthy donors. Study overall: An early release of data contained 75 million to 100 million unique TCRs, which came from HLA-typed donors. Among the 350 to 500 donors who were genotyped, about 84% fell in the genetic ancestry cluster that is associated with self-reported Caucasian donors.

Study-wide results and limits: The dataset shows that most TCR sequences were rare, while some public TCRs occurred in many donors. TCR beta chains numbering 164 were designated cytomegalovirus-associated.

A note on this clone: Antigen specificity is unknown.

The PCR was carried out with 60 Vbeta primers and 13 Jbeta primers. The data were produced by immunoSEQ multiplex PCR, yet TCRdb's version contains in-frame clones alone and is incomplete. The profile shows 160,000 or so clones, just under 80% of them singletons. Germline values: CDR1 DFQATT, CDR2 SNEGSKA (reference sequence). The CDR3 loop spans 11 amino acids. Trimming took 6 bases from V and 9 from J, leaving 9 bases between them. The chain carries TRBV20-1 and TRBJ1-6; D is perhaps TRBD1 (5 bases). Sequencing input: PBMCs. The source is a young man in good health and CMV-seronegative. This CDR3 reads CSAGGSSPLHF. The CDR3 DNA reads as TGCAGTGCCGGGGGGAGTTCACCCCTCCACTTT.